The T cell receptor beta chain under discussion was sequenced for a study of blood T cell repertoires in COVID-19. Adults between roughly 18 and 90 years of age took part from approximately 24 US areas. The study assigned cohorts using participant-reported clinical history. People in the exposed group encountered a COVID-19 case within 2 weeks before entering the study. The CDR3 has 15 residues. V trimming: 6 bases; J trimming: 4 bases; junction bases outside the gene matches: 10. CDR1 and CDR2 from the germline V gene are SGHRS and YFSETQ. Authors' data handling: Estimates of nucleated cell counts were drawn from the amplification of reference gene primers. Only in-frame clones appear in the TCRdb table, and some are missing; sequencing was by immunoSEQ multiplex PCR. That table furnishes V, J and clone size, whereas the DNA furnished D and trimming. Here the sample spans more than 300,000 clones, 85% to 95% being singletons.

The TCR comes from a woman aged 30 to 39 who had been exposed to COVID-19. The J gene is TRBJ2-1, the V gene TRBV5-1; TRBD1 agrees at 7 bases. Sequences were obtained from PBMCs or T cells enriched from blood (not recorded which). CDR3 amino acids: CASTLRDRTYNEQFF. The CDR3 DNA reads TGCGCCAGCACCCTCCGGGACAGAACTTACAATGAGCAGTTCTTC.